The 18 T cell receptor beta chains presented below share a single source sample, sequenced in a study of T cells in localized non-small cell lung cancer. Some clones are missing from TCRdb's copy, which holds only in-frame ones; the method was immunoSEQ multiplex PCR. Of 25,000 to 35,000 clones detected, approximately 86% appear once; the ten largest clones hold 4% to 5%. The source material was peripheral blood mononuclear cells, sampled before any cancer treatment. The receptors shown here come from a woman aged 40-69 years with stage III lung adenocarcinoma.

This rearrangement joins TRBV7-9 to TRBJ2-1; perhaps TRBD2 as D (5 bases). V was shortened by 6 bases and J by 10 bases, with 19 bases between the two germline ends. The germline gives CDR1 SEHNR, CDR2 FQNEAQ (reference sequence). The CDR3 extends over 14 amino acids. The CDR3 nucleotides are TGTGCCAGCAGTGTGGACCTTAACTGGGAGGAGCAGTTCTTC. This encodes CASSVDLNWEEQFF.

CDR3 region: CASKAVEGGYGYTF. CDR3 DNA: TGTGCCAGCAAAGCGGTGGAAGGTGGCTATGGCTACACCTTC. The genes are TRBV2 and TRBJ1-2; D remains unclear. Germline V CDR1 and CDR2: SNHLY, FYNNEI. The CDR3 is made up of 14 amino acids. V lost 7 bases and J lost 4, with 16 bases in between.

This clone was seen a handful of times. V is TRBV30 and J is TRBJ1-1; D not resolved. V was clipped by 3 bases and J by 5 bases, with 13 bases between them. CDR3 size: 13 residues. Germline V gene data show CDR1 as GTSNPN and CDR2 as SVGIG (reference sequence). Here the CDR3 DNA reads TGTGCCTGGAGCCCGTTCAGGTGGACTGAAGCTTTCTTT. Protein sequence: CAWSPFRWTEAFF.

This chain joins TRBV5-1 and TRBJ2-1; 10 positions agree with TRBD1. This CDR3 is 15 amino acids long. With 6 bases clipped from V and 2 bases from J, the junction kept 5 bases outside the gene matches. The V gene's germline CDR1 is SGHRS and CDR2 YFSETQ. CDR3 loop: CASNTGTGAYNEQFF. The CDR3 DNA is TGCGCCAGCAACACCGGGACAGGGGCCTACAATGAGCAGTTCTTC.

This clone was observed a few times. The rearrangement uses TRBV4-1 and TRBJ2-7, with 8 bases identical to TRBD1. Germline V gene lookup returns CDR1 MGHRA and CDR2 YSYEKL. After removal of 4 bases from V and 2 bases from J, the junction contained 4 bases not matched to a gene. The CDR3 runs to 14 residues. CDR3 DNA: TGCGCCAGCAGCCCCCCGGACAGGGCCTACGAGCAGTACTTC. This codes for CASSPPDRAYEQYF.

The V gene is TRBV15, the J gene TRBJ2-7; D call uncertain. Looked up from germline, CDR1 is LNHNV and CDR2 is YYDKDF (reference sequence). V lost 3 bases, J lost 0 bases, and 9 bases lay in between. CDR3 length: 14 residues. For the CDR3, the DNA is TGTGCCACCAGCAGCCCGGTCGGCTCCTACGAGCAGTACTTC. This gives the protein CATSSPVGSYEQYF.

The chain joins TRBV28 to TRBJ1-1; D gene unclear. Germline CDR1 reads MDHEN; CDR2 reads SYDVKM. The CDR3 covers 12 residues. Trimming cost V 4 bases and J 5 bases, with 8 bases left between them. In nucleotides, the CDR3 is TGTGCCAGCAGTTACTTGGGGACTGAAGCTTTCTTT. Amino acid sequence: CASSYLGTEAFF.

The chain employs TRBV7-9 and TRBJ2-5; the match to TRBD2 covers 8 bases. This CDR3 has 15 residues. Trimming at V came to 7 bases and at J to 5 bases, leaving 12 bases not matched to a gene. CDR1 SEHNR and CDR2 FQNEAQ come from the germline V gene (reference sequence). CDR3 in DNA: TGTGCCAGCAAATCTCGGCGGGGGGAATCGGAGACCCAGTACTTC. Translated, it gives CASKSRRGESETQYF.

The V gene is TRBV28, the J gene TRBJ1-5; TRBD1 matches 7 bases. This CDR3 has 14 residues. The junction had 8 bases not matched to a gene; V was cut back by 6 bases and J by 6 bases. Germline V lookup: CDR1 MDHEN, CDR2 SYDVKM. In nucleotides, the CDR3 is TGTGCCAGCAGCCAGACAGGGTCCCCTCAGCCCCAGCATTTT. This translates into CASSQTGSPQPQHF.

This clone was counted once. Here the CDR3 reads CASSYWTGEQFF. CDR3 DNA: TGTGCCAGCAGTTATTGGACAGGAGAGCAGTTCTTC. The chain couples TRBV6-5 to TRBJ2-1; the match to TRBD1 covers 7 bases. Trimming at V came to 3 bases and at J to 10 bases, leaving 3 bases not matched to a gene. CDR1 is MNHEY, CDR2 SVGAGI, per germline. This CDR3 comprises 12 residues.

This clone was seen more than once but under ten times. This chain connects TRBV11-2 to TRBJ2-3; 10 nucleotides align to TRBD1. With V trimmed by 0 bases and J by 5 bases, 8 bases remained unmatched. This CDR3 comprises 17 residues. In germline, CDR1 is SGHAT, CDR2 FQNNGV. For the CDR3, the DNA is TGTGCCAGCAGCTTAGAGGTAGACAGGGGGCGAAAAGATACGCAGTATTTT. It yields the protein CASSLEVDRGRKDTQYF.

This rearrangement joins TRBV7-9 to TRBJ1-2; weak D call: TRBD1 (5 bases). This CDR3 contains 14 residues. Deletions cut 5 bases from V and 3 bases from J, with 13 bases between. Germline CDR1 and CDR2: SEHNR and FQNEAQ (reference sequence). CDR3 sequence reads: CASSPPGTHYGYTF. CDR3 DNA sequence: TGTGCCAGCAGCCCACCCGGGACCCACTATGGCTACACCTTC.

This clone counts as medium-sized. This chain connects TRBV6-4 to TRBJ2-1, with D hard to call. Germline V gene lookup returns CDR1 MRHNA and CDR2 SNTAGT. The V end lost 3 bases, the J end lost 1 base, and 4 bases lay between the germline ends. The CDR3 has 13 amino acids. The CDR3 DNA reads TGTGCCAGCAGTGAGGAGTCCTACAATGAGCAGTTCTTC. Translated, it gives CASSEESYNEQFF.

The chain has TRBV29-1 and TRBJ2-1; D is perhaps TRBD2 (6 bases). Per germline, CDR1 SQVTM and CDR2 ANQGSEA. V lost 2 bases to trimming and J lost 5 bases, with 13 bases between them. This CDR3 spans 14 amino acids. CDR3 sequence reads: CSVEKMGGDNEQFF. The CDR3 DNA sequence: TGCAGCGTTGAAAAAATGGGCGGGGACAATGAGCAGTTCTTC.

The chain recombines TRBV6-4 with TRBJ2-3; D may be TRBD2 (5 bases). Germline V gives CDR1 MRHNA, CDR2 SNTAGT. Trimming took 8 bases from V and 5 from J, leaving 17 bases between them. The CDR3 loop spans 14 amino acids. Here the CDR3 DNA reads TGTGCCAGCCGCGCTAGCATATCAGTAGATACGCAGTATTTT. This translates into CASRASISVDTQYF.

This clone was seen just once. The CDR3 loop reads CASSAPSFNYGYTF. Here the CDR3 DNA reads TGTGCCAGCAGTGCCCCCTCTTTTAACTATGGCTACACCTTC. The V call is TRBV28, the J call TRBJ1-2; D not certain. The length of the CDR3 is 14 residues. The germline CDR1 and CDR2 sequences are MDHEN and SYDVKM. Trimming pared 5 bases from V and 1 base from J, leaving 11 bases between.

This chain joins TRBV7-9 and TRBJ1-6; TRBD1 matches at 10 bases. Germline lookup yields CDR1 SEHNR and CDR2 FQNEAQ (reference sequence). The CDR3 covers 15 residues. Unmatched junction bases numbered 2, after V lost 1 base and J lost 8 bases. CDR3 in DNA: TGTGCCAGCAGCTTAGTGGGGACAGGGGATTCACCCCTCCACTTT. As protein: CASSLVGTGDSPLHF.

V gene TRBV5-1 combines with J gene TRBJ1-5; 7 bases fit TRBD1. The CDR3 loop spans 18 amino acids. CDR1 is SGHRS and CDR2 is YFSETQ in the germline V gene. The J segment lost 0 bases and the V segment lost 2 bases, leaving 11 bases of the junction unmatched. CDR3 sequence: CASSFDPSTGLSNQPQHF. CDR3 DNA: TGCGCCAGCAGCTTCGACCCGTCGACAGGGCTTAGCAATCAGCCCCAGCATTTT.